This T cell receptor (beta chain) was identified in a study of blood T cells in healthy people across ages (dated by TCRdb to 2014 to 2015). About the investigation overall: Template switching captured roughly one uniquely barcoded TCR beta cDNA molecule per two T cells in model experiments. For two donors (one aged 18 to 29 and one aged 80 or older), the study analyzed two additional independent replicas of 1 million unique cDNA reads from the same blood draw. Four age groups were formed from the donors: young (average about 15 years), middle-aged (approximately 39), aged (around 68) and long-lived (82). To track age-related changes in TCR beta repertoire diversity, the study relied on deep sequencing normalized with unique cDNA molecular identifiers. To avoid experimental bias, donors of different ages were spread randomly across the sequencing lanes. Results and caveats for the whole study, not just this receptor: The percentage of naive T cells measured by flow cytometry correlated strongly with observed TCR beta diversity. The long-lived group showed more naive CD4+ T cells, fewer expanded clones and increased TCR diversity than the aged group, suggesting age selection. Estimates of total diversity from one million sequenced T cells were regarded as lower bounds and underestimates. The CMV infection status of donors was not known, potentially confounding age-related changes in expanded clonotypes. Bulk unsorted PBMC profiling prevented conclusive comparison of naive and antigen-experienced compartments. Observed TCR beta diversity per million T cells fell roughly linearly with age, and a significant reduction was already apparent by age roughly 40.

The library came from 5' RACE. A second PCR of 7 to 11 cycles was performed with a sample-barcoded 5' primer and a J-beta primer mix. A unique molecular identifier was introduced onto each TCR beta cDNA molecule by a template-switch 5' adaptor carrying 12 random nucleotides. At least 2.5 million CDR3-containing paired-end reads were obtained from each sample. The Mint cDNA synthesis kit, primed by a TRBC-specific oligonucleotide, was used to synthesize first-strand cDNA from all RNA. Following uracil-DNA glycosylase treatment, all cDNA underwent a first 18-cycle PCR with the universal primers M1SS and BC2_uni_R. The authors' pipeline ran thus. Normalization of each sample was performed by random selection of 1 million high-quality reads, each carrying a distinct molecular identifier. Instead of being binned into consensus sequences, reads with shared molecular identifiers were discarded. MiTCR, run with a Q25 quality threshold and the strictest error-elimination algorithm, handled CDR3 identification, clonotype clustering and error correction. A nonparametric unseen species model with Euler transformation was used to estimate lower-bound total TCR beta diversity. The raw public reads went through TCRdb reprocessing: fastp at Q25, MiXCR clone calling, in-frame beta chains kept. Each CDR3 protein gets just one entry, which takes the most common genes and DNA from the rows behind it. TCRdb's processing, not the authors' own work, is the source of the V and J calls. The sample yields around 1,900,000 distinct CDR3 sequences; 30% to 40% were counted once. The ten largest account for under 30% of the sample.

On this clonotype itself: Its antigen remains unidentified. No much larger clone is present one base from it, and per-base qualities are unavailable.

Systemically healthy Caucasian individuals from Russia, roughly 40 in total and aged about 6 to 95 years, were included as donors. Each donor gave ten milliliters of peripheral blood, drawn into EDTA-treated Vacutainer tubes. Ficoll-Paque density-gradient centrifugation was used to isolate PBMCs, with at least 6.5 million per sample. Trizol reagent was used to extract total RNA from PBMCs, with at least 5.5 micrograms per sample. For every donor, flow cytometry on a PBMC aliquot measured the percentage of naive CD45RAhigh/CD27high T cells. Including cysteine and phenylalanine, the CDR3 has 14 amino acids. Just CDR3 DNA is preserved here, 42 bases in frame from base 1. V sheds 5 bases and J sheds 4 bases, leaving 14 bases between their ends.

This TCR derives from a human donor in good health. The source material was blood. The sequence is built from TRBV12-3 or TRBV12-4 and TRBJ1-2; a tentative D match to TRBD1 spans 5 bases. At the DNA level, the sequence is TGTGCCAGCAGTCAGCTAGGGGTTCTCTATGGCTACACCTTC. It translates as CASSQLGVLYGYTF.